Below are 2 T cell receptor beta chains sequenced from a single sample in a study of T cell changes during pregnancy in multiple sclerosis. Sequenced by immunoSEQ multiplex PCR; TCRdb stores in-frame clones only, minus some. The sample lists approximately 69,000 clones; just over 90% were seen once. The source material was peripheral blood, sampled in the second trimester of pregnancy. These receptors originate from a female donor in good health, enrolled as a control in a pregnancy study.

The chain combines TRBV18 with TRBJ2-5; perhaps TRBD1 as D (6 bases). Germline-derived CDR1 and CDR2 are KGHSH and LQKENI. V lost 1 base to trimming and J lost 1 base, with 7 bases between them. The CDR3 has 14 amino acids. CDR3 DNA sequence: TGTGCCAGCTCACCACTGGACAGCCAAGAGACCCAGTACTTC. Translating gives CASSPLDSQETQYF.

For the CDR3, the DNA is TGTGCCAGCAGCTTAGAGGAGCCGGGTGCTTTCTTT. This translates into CASSLEEPGAFF. This rearrangement joins TRBV11-2 to TRBJ1-1; D is unresolved. The V end was cut by 0 bases, the J end by 11 bases, with 10 bases between. CDR3 length: 12 amino acids. Looked up from germline, CDR1 is SGHAT and CDR2 is FQNNGV.